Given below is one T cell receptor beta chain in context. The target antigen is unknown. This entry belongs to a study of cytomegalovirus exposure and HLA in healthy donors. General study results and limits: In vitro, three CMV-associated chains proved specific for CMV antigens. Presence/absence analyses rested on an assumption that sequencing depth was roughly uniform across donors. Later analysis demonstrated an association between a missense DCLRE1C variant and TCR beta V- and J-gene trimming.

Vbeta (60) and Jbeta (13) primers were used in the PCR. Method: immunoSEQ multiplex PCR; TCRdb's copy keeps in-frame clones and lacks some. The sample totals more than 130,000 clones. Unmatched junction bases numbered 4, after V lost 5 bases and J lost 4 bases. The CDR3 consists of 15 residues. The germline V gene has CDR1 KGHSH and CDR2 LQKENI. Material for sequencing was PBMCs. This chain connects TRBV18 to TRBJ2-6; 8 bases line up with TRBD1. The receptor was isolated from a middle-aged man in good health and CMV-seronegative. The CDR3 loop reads CASSSTGDGANVLTF. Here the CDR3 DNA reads TGTGCCAGCTCATCGACAGGGGACGGGGCCAACGTCCTGACTTTC.